The 18 T cell receptor beta chains listed next were all sequenced from one sample in a study of blood T cells in healthy people across ages. A second PCR, run for about 7 to 12 cycles, used a sample-barcoded 5' primer plus a J-beta primer mix. Each CDR3 protein is one row after TCRdb ran MiXCR on the 5' RACE reads. This table has roughly 720,000 distinct CDR3 sequences, approximately 55% appearing once. Sequences were obtained from blood. The source is a man aged 80 or over in good health.

As DNA, the CDR3 is TGCGCCAGCAGCTGGGATCCCCACAGTGGGCAGTTCTTC. It encodes CASSWDPHSGQFF. The chain joins TRBV5-1 to TRBJ2-1, with D hard to call. CDR3 length equals 13 residues. Looked up from germline, CDR1 is SGHRS and CDR2 is YFSETQ. Trimming removed 3 bases at V and 12 bases at J, with 16 bases between. Complete variable domain (other parts from reference TRBV5-1 and TRBJ2-1): KAGVTQTPRYLIKTRGQQVTLSCSPISGHRSVSWYQQTPGQGLQFLFEYFSETQRNKGNFPGRFSGRQFSNSRSEMNVSTLELGDSALYLCASSWDPHSGQFFGPGTRLTVL.

This clonotype was observed a single time. The V and J genes are TRBV28 and TRBJ1-2; D is uncertain. The V and J ends lost 1 base and 4 bases respectively, with 19 bases between them. Germline V gives CDR1 MDHEN, CDR2 SYDVKM. The CDR3 has 17 amino acids. DNA for the CDR3: TGTGCCAGCAGTTTATTAGGGAACTCCGCCACCGGCTATGGCTACACCTTC. It yields the protein CASSLLGNSATGYGYTF.

The sample holds one count of this clonotype. The chain carries TRBV20-1 and TRBJ1-5, with 7 bases aligning to TRBD1. From germline, CDR1 is DFQATT and CDR2 SNEGSKA (reference sequence). The CDR3 has 16 residues. V lost 1 base, J lost 2 bases, and 8 bases stayed unmatched. In DNA, the CDR3 is TGCAGTGCTAGAGCAAACAGGGGCAAGGGCAATCAGCCCCAGCATTTT. It is translated as CSARANRGKGNQPQHF.

The gene calls are TRBV12-3 or TRBV12-4 and TRBJ2-1; maybe TRBD2 (5 bases). CDR3 length: 15 amino acids. Trimming took off 3 bases at V and 0 bases at J, with 9 bases between the two ends. DNA of the CDR3: TGTGCCAGCAGTTTCGGCCTAGCCTCCTACAATGAGCAGTTCTTC. Protein: CASSFGLASYNEQFF.

The rearrangement links TRBV2 to TRBJ1-2, with D tentatively TRBD1 (5 bases). This CDR3 is 12 amino acids long. CDR1 and CDR2 (germline): SNHLY, FYNNEI. Trimming left V 7 bases short and J 2 bases short, with 8 bases between. CDR3: CASKTGNYGYTF. The CDR3 region has the DNA TGTGCCAGCAAAACAGGAAACTATGGCTACACCTTC.

V usage is TRBV28 and J usage is TRBJ2-5; TRBD1 or TRBD2 may be the D gene (6 bases each). CDR1 and CDR2 (germline): MDHEN, SYDVKM. The CDR3 extends over 15 amino acids. The V end lost 2 bases, the J end lost 2 bases, and 12 bases lay between the germline ends. The CDR3 region is CASSLPRGQQETQYF. CDR3 sequence (DNA): TGTGCCAGCAGTTTACCACGGGGGCAACAAGAGACCCAGTACTTC.

V gene TRBV9 combines with J gene TRBJ2-3, with 8 nucleotides matching TRBD1. Per the germline V gene, CDR1 is SGDLS and CDR2 is YYNGEE. The CDR3 is 16 residues long. Trimming cost V 5 bases and J 1 base; bases outside gene matches: 9. CDR3 protein: CASSRSGTGGTDTQYF. The CDR3, as DNA: TGTGCCAGCAGTAGATCCGGGACAGGCGGCACAGATACGCAGTATTTT.

This sequence joins TRBV7-3 and TRBJ2-2; D might be TRBD1 or TRBD2, each matching 7 bases. V was clipped by 1 base and J by 2 bases, with 17 bases between them. This CDR3 spans 18 amino acids. Germline lookup yields CDR1 SGHTA and CDR2 FQGTGA. CDR3 region: CASSLIPQGRGNTGELFF. The DNA of the CDR3 is TGTGCCAGCAGCTTAATACCACAGGGGAGGGGAAACACCGGGGAGCTGTTTTTT.

The rearrangement links TRBV27 to TRBJ2-1; 7 nucleotides align to TRBD1. This CDR3 is 16 amino acids long. Trimming at V came to 0 bases and at J to 7 bases, leaving 9 bases not matched to a gene. The germline gives CDR1 MNHEY, CDR2 SMNVEV (reference sequence). The CDR3 DNA is TGTGCCAGCAGTTTATCGAGGGGGCTGGTGGGGAATGAGCAGTTCTTC. Protein product: CASSLSRGLVGNEQFF.

In its sample, this clonotype was seen once. The J gene is TRBJ2-4, the V gene TRBV7-9, with D hard to call. This CDR3 region has 12 residues. With 3 bases removed from V and 6 bases from J, the gap between germline ends came to 6 bases. Germline values: CDR1 SEHNR, CDR2 FQNEAQ (reference sequence). For the CDR3, the DNA is TGTGCCAGCAGCTTCGGCCCAAACATTCAGTACTTC. Translating it yields CASSFGPNIQYF.

This chain links TRBV7-9 with TRBJ2-2; 9 bases fit TRBD2. This CDR3 contains 15 residues. V lost 6 bases to trimming and J lost 6 bases; unmatched junction nucleotides: 8. Germline V CDR1 and CDR2: SEHNR, FQNEAQ (reference sequence). The CDR3 bases are TGTGCCAGCAGGTCCAGCGGGAGGTCCGCCGGGGAGCTGTTTTTT. Translation gives CASRSSGRSAGELFF.

Details on this clonotype: One end of the junction is discordant with germline, which a read error may explain. V usage is TRBV29-1 and J usage is TRBJ1-1, with D perhaps matching TRBD1 (6 bases). The germline V gene encodes CDR1 SQVTM and CDR2 ANQGSEA. The CDR3 totals 14 residues. The CDR3 sequence: CSVQKGTLNAEAFF. In DNA form, the CDR3 reads TGCAGCGTTCAAAAGGGGACATTGAACGCTGAAGCTTTCTTT.

The CDR3 sequence: CASSLALRGVRVHEQYF. DNA of the CDR3: TGTGCCAGCAGCTTAGCTCTCAGGGGTGTTCGGGTACACGAGCAGTACTTC. This chain uses TRBV7-6 with TRBJ2-7, with D perhaps matching TRBD1 (6 bases). V was trimmed by 0 bases and J by 5 bases, leaving 20 bases between them. The CDR3 runs to 17 residues. Germline V gives CDR1 SGHVS, CDR2 FNYEAQ.

V usage is TRBV11-3 and J usage is TRBJ2-3, with 8 bases lining up with TRBD2. CDR1 SGHNT and CDR2 YENEEA come from the germline V gene. The CDR3 has 16 residues. J gave up 2 bases and V 5 bases, and 9 bases lay outside the gene matches. The CDR3 sequence is CASSPRVSGNTDTQYF. The CDR3 coding sequence is TGTGCCAGCAGCCCTCGAGTTAGCGGGAACACAGATACGCAGTATTTT.

As for this clonotype: The junction and the germline gene differ at one end; a read error may be behind it. The chain is built from TRBV6-1 and TRBJ2-5; D unresolved. The germline V gene has CDR1 MNHNS and CDR2 SASEGT. There are 13 residues in the CDR3. The CDR3 DNA is TGTGCCGGCAGTGCGAACTACCAAGAGACCCAGTACTTC. Translated: CAGSANYQETQYF.

CDR3 sequence (DNA): TGTGCCAGCAGTGAAAAGCGCGGGAGAGGGGATACGCAGTATTTT. Encoded protein: CASSEKRGRGDTQYF. The J gene is TRBJ2-3, the V gene TRBV25-1, with 7 bases that match TRBD2. Trimming took 2 bases from V and 6 from J; bases not matched to a gene: 8. This CDR3 is built from 15 residues. CDR1 is MGHDK and CDR2 is SYGVNS in the germline V gene.

The chain uses TRBV6-5 and TRBJ2-5; no clear D. Trimming took off 0 bases at V and 0 bases at J, with 5 bases between the two ends. This CDR3 is built from 14 residues. The germline V gene encodes CDR1 MNHEY and CDR2 SVGAGI. CDR3 in amino acids: CASSYSNYQETQYF. CDR3 coding DNA: TGTGCCAGCAGTTACTCGAACTACCAAGAGACCCAGTACTTC.

This clonotype was seen more than once but under ten times. V usage is TRBV28 and J usage is TRBJ1-2; 11 nucleotides agree with TRBD1. CDR1 and CDR2 (germline): MDHEN, SYDVKM. The V gene end was trimmed by 5 bases and the J gene end by 5 bases; junction bases not matched to a gene: 7. The CDR3 totals 15 residues. This CDR3 is CASSPGTGGGYGYTF. The CDR3 bases are TGTGCCAGCAGTCCCGGGACAGGGGGTGGGTATGGCTACACCTTC.